This paragraph covers one T cell receptor beta chain sequence. This clonotype was counted only a few times. Its antigen is unknown. No much larger clone exists at a distance of one base, and base qualities are not known. The data originate from a study of post-analysis software for immune sequencing data (dated by TCRdb to the mid-2010s). A note on the overall study: The recorded disease courses included relapsing-remitting, secondary progressive and progressive-relapsing multiple sclerosis, and some patients had no subtype annotation. A subset of samples was prepared in parallel using single-end sample barcoding, then pooled and co-amplified after Illumina adapter ligation. Patient repertoires were compared against 11 to 12 previously published healthy control repertoires from donors aged about 6 to 26 years.

Receptor amplification or capture employed PCR. This sample was sequenced with an Illumina HiSeq 2500. Unique molecular identifiers were incorporated into TCR beta cDNA libraries to reduce PCR and sequencing biases. Approximately 500,000 cDNA molecules were obtained per 1 to 10 million input T cells, so each molecule approximated one T cell. The same protocol used for the earlier healthy control dataset was applied to prepare and sequence the patient libraries. Within a given batch, samples were prepared together, multiplexed and sequenced on the same HiSeq lane. The paper's data handling went like this. MIGEC was used to process the raw barcoded reads, and molecular identifier groups with only a single read were discarded before consensus assembly and CDR3 extraction. Clonotype tables were post-analysed with VDJtools, normalizing diversity by down-sampling all datasets to the smallest sample size. In repertoire overlap clustering, CDR3 amino acid sequences, but not nucleotide sequences, were matched to correct batch-related cross-sample contamination. Through fastp at Q25 and MiXCR, TCRdb rebuilt clones from the public reads, retaining in-frame beta chains. All rows with the same CDR3 protein become a single entry with the most common DNA and genes. Clone size and V and J calls follow TCRdb, not the original study. This sample lists fewer than 850,000 distinct CDR3 sequences; roughly 27% were detected once. The ten largest clonotypes hold around 0.55% of the sample.

What the study reported, not specific to this receptor: Significantly higher frequencies in patients than in controls were found for about 5 TRBV segments, including TRBV5-6, TRBV5-1 and TRBV20-1. The multiple sclerosis patient group was slightly younger than the control group. Significantly lower normalized Chao1 diversity was found in multiple sclerosis patients than in controls, suggesting substantial peripheral T-cell clonal expansion. When samples were clustered directly using the F measure, samples prepared in the same batch co-clustered strongly, which prompted a batch-effect correction.

TCR beta repertoires were profiled from peripheral blood of roughly 13 young patients with multiple sclerosis to demonstrate the VDJtools post-analysis software. The patients with multiple sclerosis were children and adolescents between about 6 and 17 years of age. Sequences SGHRS (CDR1) and YFSETQ (CDR2) are obtained from the germline V gene. From the cysteine up to the phenylalanine, the CDR3 has a length of 17 residues. CDR3 DNA only is kept here, 51 bases in frame from base 1. V loses 3 bases at its end and J loses 1 base; junction bases beyond the gene matches: 8. The clonotype originates from a girl aged 10 to 17 with multiple sclerosis. The sample consisted of blood. Recombination linked TRBV5-1 to TRBJ2-3; the central 10 bases match TRBD2. This receptor has the CDR3 CASSSKLAGGRTDTQYF. The DNA sequence is given as TGCGCCAGCAGCTCAAAGTTAGCGGGGGGCCGCACAGATACGCAGTATTTT.